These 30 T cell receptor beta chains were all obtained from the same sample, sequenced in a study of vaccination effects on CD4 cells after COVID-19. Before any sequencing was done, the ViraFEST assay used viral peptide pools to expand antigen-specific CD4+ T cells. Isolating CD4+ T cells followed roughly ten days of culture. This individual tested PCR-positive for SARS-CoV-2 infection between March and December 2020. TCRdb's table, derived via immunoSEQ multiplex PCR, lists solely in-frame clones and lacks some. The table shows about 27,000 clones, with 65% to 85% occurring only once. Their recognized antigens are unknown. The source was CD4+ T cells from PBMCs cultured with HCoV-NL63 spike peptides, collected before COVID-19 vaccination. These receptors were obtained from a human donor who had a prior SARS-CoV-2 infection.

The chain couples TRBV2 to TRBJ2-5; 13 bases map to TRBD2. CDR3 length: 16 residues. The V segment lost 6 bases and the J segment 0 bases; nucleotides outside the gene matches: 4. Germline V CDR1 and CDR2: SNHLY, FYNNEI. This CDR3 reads CASRAGLAGDQETQYF. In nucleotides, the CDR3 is TGTGCCAGCAGGGCTGGACTAGCGGGGGACCAAGAGACCCAGTACTTC.

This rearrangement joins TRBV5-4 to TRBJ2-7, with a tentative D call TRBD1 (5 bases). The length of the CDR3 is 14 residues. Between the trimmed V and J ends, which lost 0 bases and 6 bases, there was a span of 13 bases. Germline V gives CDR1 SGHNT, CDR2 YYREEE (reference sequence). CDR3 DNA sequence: TGTGCCAGCAGCTTGGGACAGAGCCAGCTCGAGCAGTACTTC. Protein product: CASSLGQSQLEQYF.

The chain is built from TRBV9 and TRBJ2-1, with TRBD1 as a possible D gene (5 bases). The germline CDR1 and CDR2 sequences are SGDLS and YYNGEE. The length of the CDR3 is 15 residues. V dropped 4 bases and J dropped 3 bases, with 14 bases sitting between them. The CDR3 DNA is TGTGCCAGCAGCATCCATACAACAGGCTACAATGAGCAGTTCTTC. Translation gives CASSIHTTGYNEQFF.

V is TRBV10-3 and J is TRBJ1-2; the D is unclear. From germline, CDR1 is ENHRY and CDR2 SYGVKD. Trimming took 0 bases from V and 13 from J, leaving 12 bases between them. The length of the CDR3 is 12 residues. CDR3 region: CAISESESSGTF. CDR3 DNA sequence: TGTGCCATCAGTGAGTCGGAATCCTCAGGCACCTTC.

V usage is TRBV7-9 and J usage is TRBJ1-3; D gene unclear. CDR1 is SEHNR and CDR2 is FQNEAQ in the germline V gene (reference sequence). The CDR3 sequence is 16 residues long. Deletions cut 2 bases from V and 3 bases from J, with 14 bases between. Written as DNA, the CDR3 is TGTGCCAGCAGCTTATTTACGGAGCCTGGTGGAAACACCATATATTTT. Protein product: CASSLFTEPGGNTIYF.

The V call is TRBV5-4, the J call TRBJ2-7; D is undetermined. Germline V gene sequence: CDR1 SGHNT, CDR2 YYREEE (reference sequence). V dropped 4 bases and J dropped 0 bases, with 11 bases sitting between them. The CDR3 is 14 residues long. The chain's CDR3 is CASSAGTDSYEQYF. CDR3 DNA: TGTGCCAGCAGCGCCGGCACGGACTCCTACGAGCAGTACTTC.

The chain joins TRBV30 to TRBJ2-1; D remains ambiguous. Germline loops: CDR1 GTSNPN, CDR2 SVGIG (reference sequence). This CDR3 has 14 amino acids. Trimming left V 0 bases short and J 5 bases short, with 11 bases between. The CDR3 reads CAWSVDLGNNEQFF. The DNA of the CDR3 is TGTGCCTGGAGTGTAGACTTGGGGAACAATGAGCAGTTCTTC. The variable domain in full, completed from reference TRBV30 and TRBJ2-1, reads SQTIHQWPATLVQPVGSPLSLECTVEGTSNPNLYWYRQAAGRGLQLLFYSVGIGQISSEVPQNLSASRPQDRQFILSSKKLLLSDSGFYLCAWSVDLGNNEQFFGPGTRLTVL.

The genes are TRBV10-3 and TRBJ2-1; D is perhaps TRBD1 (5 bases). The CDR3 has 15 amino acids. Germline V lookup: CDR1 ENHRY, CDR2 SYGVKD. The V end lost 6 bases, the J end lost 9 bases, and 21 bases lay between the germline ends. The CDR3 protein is CAIRSQAFGQGEQFF. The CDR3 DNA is TGTGCCATCAGGTCCCAGGCCTTTGGTCAGGGTGAGCAGTTCTTC.

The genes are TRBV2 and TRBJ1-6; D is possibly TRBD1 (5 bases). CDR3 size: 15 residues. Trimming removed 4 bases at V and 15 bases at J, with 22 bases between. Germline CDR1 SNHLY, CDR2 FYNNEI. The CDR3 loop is CASSVRTLDGKGLHF. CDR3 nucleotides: TGTGCCAGCAGTGTCAGGACACTGGATGGGAAGGGCCTCCACTTT.

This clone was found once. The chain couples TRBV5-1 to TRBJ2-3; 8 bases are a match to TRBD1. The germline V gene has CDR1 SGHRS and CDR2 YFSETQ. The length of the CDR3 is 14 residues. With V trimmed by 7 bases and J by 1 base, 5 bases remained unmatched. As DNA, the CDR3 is TGCGCCAGCGGCTCGGACAGGGGCACAGATACGCAGTATTTT. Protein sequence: CASGSDRGTDTQYF.

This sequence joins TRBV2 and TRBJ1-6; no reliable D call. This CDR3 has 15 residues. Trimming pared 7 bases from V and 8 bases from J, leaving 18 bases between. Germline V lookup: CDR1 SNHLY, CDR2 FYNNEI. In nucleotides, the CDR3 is TGTGCCAGCAACCGAGACAACCCCGAAGATTCACCCCTCCACTTT. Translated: CASNRDNPEDSPLHF.

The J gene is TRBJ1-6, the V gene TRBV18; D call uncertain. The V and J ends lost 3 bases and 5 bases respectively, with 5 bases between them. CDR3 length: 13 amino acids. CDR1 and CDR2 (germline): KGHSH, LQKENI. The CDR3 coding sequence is TGTGCCAGCTCACCCGATGATAATTCACCCCTCCACTTT. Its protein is CASSPDDNSPLHF.

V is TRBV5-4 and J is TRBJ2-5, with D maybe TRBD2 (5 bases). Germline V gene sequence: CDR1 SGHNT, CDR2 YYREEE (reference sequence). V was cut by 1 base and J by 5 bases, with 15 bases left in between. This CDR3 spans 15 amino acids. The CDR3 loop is CASSLSERSGETQYF. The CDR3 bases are TGTGCCAGCAGCTTGTCGGAACGATCGGGGGAGACCCAGTACTTC.

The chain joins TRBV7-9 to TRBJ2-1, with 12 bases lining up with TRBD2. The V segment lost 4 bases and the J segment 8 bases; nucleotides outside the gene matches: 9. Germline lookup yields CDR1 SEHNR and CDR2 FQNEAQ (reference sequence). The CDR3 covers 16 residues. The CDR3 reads CASSSLPGLAGHEQFF. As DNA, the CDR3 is TGTGCCAGCAGCTCTCTCCCGGGACTAGCGGGTCATGAGCAGTTCTTC.

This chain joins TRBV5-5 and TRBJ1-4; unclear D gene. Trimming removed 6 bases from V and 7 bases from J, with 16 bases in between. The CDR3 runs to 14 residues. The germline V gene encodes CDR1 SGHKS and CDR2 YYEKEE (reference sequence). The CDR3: CASTVIAESEKLFF. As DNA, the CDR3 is TGTGCCAGCACTGTCATCGCAGAAAGTGAAAAACTGTTTTTT.

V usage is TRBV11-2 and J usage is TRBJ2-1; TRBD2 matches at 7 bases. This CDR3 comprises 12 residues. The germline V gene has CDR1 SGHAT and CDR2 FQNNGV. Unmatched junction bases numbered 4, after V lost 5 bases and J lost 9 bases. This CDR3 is CASSNSGPEQFF. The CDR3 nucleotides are TGTGCCAGCAGCAATAGCGGGCCTGAGCAGTTCTTC.

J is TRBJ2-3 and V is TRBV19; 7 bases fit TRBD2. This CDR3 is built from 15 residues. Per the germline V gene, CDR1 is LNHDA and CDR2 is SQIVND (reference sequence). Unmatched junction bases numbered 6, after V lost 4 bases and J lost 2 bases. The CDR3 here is CASSRVAGHTDTQYF. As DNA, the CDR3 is TGTGCCAGTAGTAGAGTAGCGGGCCACACAGATACGCAGTATTTT.

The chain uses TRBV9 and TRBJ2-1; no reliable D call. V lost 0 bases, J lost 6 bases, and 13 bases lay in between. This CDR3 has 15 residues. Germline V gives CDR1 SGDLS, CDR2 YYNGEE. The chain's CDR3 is CASSVGTSWGNEQFF. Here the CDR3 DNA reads TGTGCCAGCAGCGTAGGAACTTCCTGGGGCAATGAGCAGTTCTTC.

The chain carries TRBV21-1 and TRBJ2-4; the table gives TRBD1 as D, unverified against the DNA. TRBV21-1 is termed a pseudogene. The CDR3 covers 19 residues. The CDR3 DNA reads TGTGCCAGCAGCAAAGTTTCGACAGGGGGTGTACGGACCAAAAACATTCAGTACTTC. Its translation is CASSKVSTGGVRTKNIQYF.

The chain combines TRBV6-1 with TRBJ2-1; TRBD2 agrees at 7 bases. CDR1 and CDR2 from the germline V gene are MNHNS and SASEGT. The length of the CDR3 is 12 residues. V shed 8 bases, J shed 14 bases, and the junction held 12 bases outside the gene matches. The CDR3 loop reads CASGPAAGLEFF. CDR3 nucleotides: TGTGCCAGCGGTCCAGCAGCGGGACTTGAGTTCTTC.

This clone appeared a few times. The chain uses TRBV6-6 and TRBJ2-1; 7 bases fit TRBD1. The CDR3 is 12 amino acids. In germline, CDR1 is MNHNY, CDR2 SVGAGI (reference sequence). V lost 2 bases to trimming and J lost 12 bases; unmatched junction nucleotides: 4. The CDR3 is CASSYEAGGQFF. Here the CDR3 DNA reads TGTGCCAGCAGTTACGAGGCAGGGGGGCAGTTCTTC.

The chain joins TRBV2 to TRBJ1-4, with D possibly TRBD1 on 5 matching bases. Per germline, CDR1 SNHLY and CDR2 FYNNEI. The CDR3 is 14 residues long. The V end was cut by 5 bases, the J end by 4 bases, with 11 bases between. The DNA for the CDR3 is TGTGCCAGCAGTCGACAGCACAATAATGAAAAACTGTTTTTT. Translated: CASSRQHNNEKLFF.

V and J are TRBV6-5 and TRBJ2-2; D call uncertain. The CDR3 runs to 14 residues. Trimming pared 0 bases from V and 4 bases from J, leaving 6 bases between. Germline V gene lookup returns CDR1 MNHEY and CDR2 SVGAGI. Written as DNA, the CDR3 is TGTGCCAGCAGTTACTCGTTTGGCACCGGGGAGCTGTTTTTT. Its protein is CASSYSFGTGELFF.

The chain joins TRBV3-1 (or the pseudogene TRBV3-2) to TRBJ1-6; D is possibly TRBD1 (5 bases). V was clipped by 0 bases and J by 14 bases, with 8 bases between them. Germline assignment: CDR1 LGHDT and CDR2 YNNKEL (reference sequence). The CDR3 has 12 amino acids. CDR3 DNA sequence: TGTGCCAGCAGCCAAGATAGGGGAACCCTCCACTTT. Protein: CASSQDRGTLHF.

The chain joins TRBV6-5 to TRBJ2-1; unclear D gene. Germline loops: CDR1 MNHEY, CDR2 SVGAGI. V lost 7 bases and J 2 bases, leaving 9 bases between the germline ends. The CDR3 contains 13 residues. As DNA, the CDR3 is TGTGCCAGCAATAAGCCCCCCTACAATGAGCAGTTCTTC. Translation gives CASNKPPYNEQFF.

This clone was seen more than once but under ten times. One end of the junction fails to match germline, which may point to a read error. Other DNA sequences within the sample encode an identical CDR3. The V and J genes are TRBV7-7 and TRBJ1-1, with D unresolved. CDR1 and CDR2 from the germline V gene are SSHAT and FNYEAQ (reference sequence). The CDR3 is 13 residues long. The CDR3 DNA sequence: TGTGCTAGCAGCTCCCAAGTGAACACTGAAGCTTTCTTT. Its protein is CASSSQVNTEAFF.

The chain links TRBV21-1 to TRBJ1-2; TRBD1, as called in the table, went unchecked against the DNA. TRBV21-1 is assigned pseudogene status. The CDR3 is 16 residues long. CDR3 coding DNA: TGTGCCAGCAGCAAAAAAGGGACAGAGGATAACTATGGCTACACCTTC. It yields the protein CASSKKGTEDNYGYTF.

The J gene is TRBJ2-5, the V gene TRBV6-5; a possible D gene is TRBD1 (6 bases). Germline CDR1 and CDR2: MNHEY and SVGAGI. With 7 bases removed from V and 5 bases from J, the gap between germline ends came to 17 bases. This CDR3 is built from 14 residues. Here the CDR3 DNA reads TGTGCCAGCAACCGGGACACACAAGGGGAGACCCAGTACTTC. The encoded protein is CASNRDTQGETQYF.

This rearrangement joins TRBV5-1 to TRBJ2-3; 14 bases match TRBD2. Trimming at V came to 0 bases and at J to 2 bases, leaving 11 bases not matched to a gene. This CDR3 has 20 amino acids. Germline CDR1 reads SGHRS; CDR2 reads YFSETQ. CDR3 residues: CASSLGRLGTSGRTTDTQYF. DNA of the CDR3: TGCGCCAGCAGCTTGGGGCGACTCGGGACTAGCGGGAGAACCACAGATACGCAGTATTTT.

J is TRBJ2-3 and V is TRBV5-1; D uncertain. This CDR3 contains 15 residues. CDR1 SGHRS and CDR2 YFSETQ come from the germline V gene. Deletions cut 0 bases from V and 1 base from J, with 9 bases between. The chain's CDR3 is CASSLVSSGTDTQYF. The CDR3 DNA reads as TGCGCCAGCAGCTTGGTTTCTAGTGGCACAGATACGCAGTATTTT.